The present entry profiles one T cell receptor beta chain with its context. Germline V lookup: CDR1 SEHNR, CDR2 FQNEAQ (reference sequence). CDR3 size: 12 residues. Trimming left V 5 bases short and J 5 bases short, with 9 bases between. The data were obtained in a study of T cell changes during pregnancy in multiple sclerosis. The assay was immunoSEQ multiplex PCR, and TCRdb's table has in-frame clones only and misses some. Of tens of thousands of clones in the sample, approximately 90% are singletons; the top ten hold roughly 1.5%. The source material was peripheral blood, sampled in the third trimester of pregnancy. This TCR derives from a female donor with multiple sclerosis, enrolled in a pregnancy study. The chain is built from TRBV7-9 and TRBJ2-5; D not resolved. CDR3 region: CASSPPGETQYF. CDR3 coding DNA: TGTGCCAGCAGCCCCCCCGGGGAGACCCAGTACTTC.